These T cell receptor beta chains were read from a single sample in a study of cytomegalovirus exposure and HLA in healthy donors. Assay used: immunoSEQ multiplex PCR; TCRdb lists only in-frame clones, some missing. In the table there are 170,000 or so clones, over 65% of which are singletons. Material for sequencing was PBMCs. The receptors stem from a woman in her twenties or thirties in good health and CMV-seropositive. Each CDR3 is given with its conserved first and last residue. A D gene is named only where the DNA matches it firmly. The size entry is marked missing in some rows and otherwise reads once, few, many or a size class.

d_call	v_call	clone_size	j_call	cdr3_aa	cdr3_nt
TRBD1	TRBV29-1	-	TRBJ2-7	CSAGGGDRGYEQYF	TGCAGCGCCGGAGGGGGGGACAGGGGCTACGAGCAGTACTTC
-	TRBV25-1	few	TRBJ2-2	CASSDHTTSTGELFF	TGTGCCAGCAGTGACCACACAACTAGCACCGGGGAGCTGTTTTTT
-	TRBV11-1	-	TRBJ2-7	CASSPMNKEQYF	TGTGCCAGCAGCCCGATGAACAAGGAGCAGTACTTC
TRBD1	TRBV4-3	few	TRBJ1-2	CASSQGTGSGNYGYTF	TGCGCCAGCAGCCAAGGGACAGGGAGCGGCAACTATGGCTACACCTTC
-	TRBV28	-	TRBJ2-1	CASSFSGRHEQFF	TGTGCCAGCAGTTTCTCAGGGCGTCATGAGCAGTTCTTC
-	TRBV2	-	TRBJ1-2	CASSVGAGYTF	TGTGCCAGCAGTGTAGGAGCAGGCTACACCTTC
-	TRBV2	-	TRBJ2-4	CASSTIDIQYF	TGTGCCAGCAGTACTATTGACATTCAGTACTTC
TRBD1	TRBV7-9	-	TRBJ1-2	CASSLALGTATYGYTF	TGTGCCAGCAGCTTAGCCCTAGGGACAGCTACCTATGGCTACACCTTC
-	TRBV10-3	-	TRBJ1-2	CAISEDQSRGYGYTF	TGTGCCATCAGTGAGGACCAGTCGCGGGGATATGGCTACACCTTC
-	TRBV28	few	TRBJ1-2	CASSLEGGYTF	TGTGCCAGCAGTTTAGAGGGAGGCTACACCTTC
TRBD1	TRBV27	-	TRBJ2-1	CASSTNPQGNEQFF	TGTGCCAGCAGTACCAATCCACAGGGGAATGAGCAGTTCTTC
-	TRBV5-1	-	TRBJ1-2	CASSSAGSPPYGYTF	TGCGCCAGCAGCTCGGCTGGGAGCCCGCCCTATGGCTACACCTTC
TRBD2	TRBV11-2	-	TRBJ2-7	CASTLTSGLYEQYF	TGTGCCAGCACCCTGACTAGCGGATTATACGAGCAGTACTTC
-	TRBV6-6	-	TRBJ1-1	CASRSSSGALGTEAFF	TGTGCCAGCAGGTCAAGTTCAGGGGCTCTGGGCACTGAAGCTTTCTTT
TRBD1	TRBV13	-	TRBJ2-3	CASSIYTGTVTDTQYF	TGTGCCAGCAGCATCTACACCGGGACAGTCACAGATACGCAGTATTTT
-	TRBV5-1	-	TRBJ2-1	CASKGSNGSSAPPASYNEQFF	TGCGCCAGCAAAGGTTCGAATGGGTCTAGCGCACCGCCCGCCTCCTACAATGAGCAGTTCTTC
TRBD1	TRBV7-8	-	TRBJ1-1	CASSLGQGNTEAFF	TGTGCCAGCAGCTTAGGACAGGGGAACACTGAAGCTTTCTTT
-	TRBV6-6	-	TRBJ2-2	CASKRPGDTGELFF	TGTGCCAGCAAGAGACCCGGGGACACCGGGGAGCTGTTTTTT
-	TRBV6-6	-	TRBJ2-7	CASSYQGSYEQYF	TGTGCCAGCAGTTACCAGGGAAGCTACGAGCAGTACTTC
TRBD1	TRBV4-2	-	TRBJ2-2	CASSQDGQGAGELFF	TGTGCCAGCAGCCAAGATGGGCAGGGGGCCGGGGAGCTGTTTTTT
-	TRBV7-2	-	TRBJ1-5	CASSLAEGAQHF	TGTGCCAGCAGCTTGGCCGAAGGGGCCCAGCATTTT
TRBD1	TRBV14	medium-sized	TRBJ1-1	CASSPGTALLTEAFF	TGTGCCAGCAGCCCCGGGACAGCTTTGCTCACTGAAGCTTTCTTT
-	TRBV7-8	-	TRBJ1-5	CASSLSGGLNQPQHF	TGTGCCAGCAGCTTATCAGGAGGGCTCAATCAGCCCCAGCATTTT
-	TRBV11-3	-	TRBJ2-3	CASSLEQTDTQYF	TGTGCCAGCAGCTTAGAACAGACAGATACGCAGTATTTT
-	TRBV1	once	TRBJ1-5	CTSSARTGFHQPQHF	TGCACCAGCAGCGCCCGGACAGGGTTTCACCAGCCCCAGCATTTT
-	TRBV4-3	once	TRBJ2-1	CASSQDGDRSEDNEQFF	TGCGCCAGCAGCCAAGATGGAGACAGAAGCGAGGACAATGAGCAGTTCTTC
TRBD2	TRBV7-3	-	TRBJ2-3	CASSLTGTSGRLITDTQYF	TGTGCCAGCAGCTTAACCGGGACTAGCGGGAGGCTTATCACAGATACGCAGTATTTT
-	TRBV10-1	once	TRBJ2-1	CASSDAGVEQFF	TGCGCCAGCAGTGACGCCGGGGTTGAGCAGTTCTTC
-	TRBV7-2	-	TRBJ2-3	CASSLVRGSTDTQYF	TGTGCCAGCAGCTTAGTGCGGGGTAGCACAGATACGCAGTATTTT
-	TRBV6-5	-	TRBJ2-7	CASSYSRSGEQYF	TGTGCCAGCAGTTACTCCCGGTCCGGCGAGCAGTACTTC
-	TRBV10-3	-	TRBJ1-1	CAIADTMNTEAFF	TGTGCCATCGCGGACACTATGAACACTGAAGCTTTCTTT
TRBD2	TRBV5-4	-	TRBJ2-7	CASSWDRAGTSDEQYF	TGTGCCAGCAGCTGGGACCGAGCCGGGACTAGCGACGAGCAGTACTTC
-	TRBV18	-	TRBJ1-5	CASSPLQGGNQPQHF	TGTGCCAGCTCACCGCTGCAGGGTGGCAATCAGCCCCAGCATTTT
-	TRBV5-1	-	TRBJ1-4	CASSLAASGTNNEKLFF	TGCGCCAGCAGCTTGGCCGCTTCCGGGACAAATAATGAAAAACTGTTTTTT
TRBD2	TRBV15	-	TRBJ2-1	CATSRAGTSGTDEQFF	TGTGCCACCAGCAGAGCCGGGACTAGCGGGACCGATGAGCAGTTCTTC
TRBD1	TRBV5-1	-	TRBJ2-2	CASSSAGGANTGELFF	TGCGCCAGCAGCTCCGCAGGGGGCGCGAACACCGGGGAGCTGTTTTTT
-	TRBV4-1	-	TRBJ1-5	CASSQESGSYSNQPQHF	TGCGCCAGCAGCCAAGAGTCGGGGTCTTATAGCAATCAGCCCCAGCATTTT
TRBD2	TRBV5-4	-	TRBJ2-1	CASSFSGLAGFNEQFF	TGTGCCAGCAGCTTCTCGGGTCTAGCGGGTTTCAATGAGCAGTTCTTC
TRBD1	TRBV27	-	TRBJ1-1	CASSPDRSANTEAFF	TGTGCCAGCAGCCCGGACAGGTCGGCGAACACTGAAGCTTTCTTT
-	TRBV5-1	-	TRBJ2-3	CASSFRDTVTDTQYF	TGCGCCAGCAGCTTCCGGGACACTGTCACAGATACGCAGTATTTT
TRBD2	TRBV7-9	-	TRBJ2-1	CASSWDNLSSGSPNEQFF	TGTGCCAGCAGTTGGGATAACTTATCTAGCGGGAGTCCCAATGAGCAGTTCTTC
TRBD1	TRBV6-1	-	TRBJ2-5	CASSALGQAGETQYF	TGTGCCAGCAGTGCTTTGGGACAGGCGGGAGAGACCCAGTACTTC
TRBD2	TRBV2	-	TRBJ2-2	CASSPLGLAAGELFF	TGTGCCAGCAGTCCGTTGGGGCTAGCGGCCGGGGAGCTGTTTTTT
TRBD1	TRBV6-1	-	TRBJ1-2	CASSALQGAGVGYGYTF	TGTGCCAGCAGTGCTCTACAGGGGGCAGGAGTTGGGTATGGCTACACCTTC
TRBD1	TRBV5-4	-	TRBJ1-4	CASSLGGQGTNEKLFF	TGTGCCAGCAGCTTGGGGGGACAGGGGACTAATGAAAAACTGTTTTTT
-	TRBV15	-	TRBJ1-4	CATLLSTENEKLFF	TGTGCCACCCTTCTATCGACGGAGAATGAAAAACTGTTTTTT
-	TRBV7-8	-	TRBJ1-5	CASSLTGFFGNQPQHF	TGTGCCAGCAGCCTTACAGGGTTTTTTGGCAATCAGCCCCAGCATTTT